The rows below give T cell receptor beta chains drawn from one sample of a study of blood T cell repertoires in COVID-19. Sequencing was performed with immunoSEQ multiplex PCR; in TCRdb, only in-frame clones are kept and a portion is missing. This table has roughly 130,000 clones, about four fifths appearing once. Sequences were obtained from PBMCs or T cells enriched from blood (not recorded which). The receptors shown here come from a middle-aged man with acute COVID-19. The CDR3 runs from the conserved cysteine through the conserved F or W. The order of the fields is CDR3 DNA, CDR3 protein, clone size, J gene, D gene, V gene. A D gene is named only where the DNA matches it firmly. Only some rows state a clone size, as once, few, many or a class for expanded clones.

TGTGCCAGTAGTATAGATCCGAGAGCAGGGGGATACAATGAGCAGTTCTTC,CASSIDPRAGGYNEQFF,NA,TRBJ2-1,TRBD1,TRBV19
TGTGCCAGCAGCCTAAACCAAGAGACCCAGTACTTC,CASSLNQETQYF,NA,TRBJ2-5,NA,TRBV7-2
TGTGCCAGTAGTATATGGGGAGGTACTGAAGCTTTCTTT,CASSIWGGTEAFF,few,TRBJ1-1,NA,TRBV19
TGTGCCAGCAGCTCACCACAGACAGGGGGACCCTACGAGCAGTACTTC,CASSSPQTGGPYEQYF,once,TRBJ2-7,TRBD1,TRBV7-9
TGTGCCAGCAGACGACAGGGCGAATCCACTGAAGCTTTCTTT,CASRRQGESTEAFF,NA,TRBJ1-1,TRBD1,TRBV3-1/TRBV3-2
TGCAGCGTACGACCTCCGGAGGACTATGGCTACACCTTC,CSVRPPEDYGYTF,NA,TRBJ1-2,NA,TRBV29-1
TGTGCCAGCAGCTTAGCTAGCGGGAGGAAGGGCGAGCAGTACTTC,CASSLASGRKGEQYF,NA,TRBJ2-7,TRBD2,TRBV7-2
TGTGCCAGCTCCCATGGACAGGGAAACACCATATATTTT,CASSHGQGNTIYF,NA,TRBJ1-3,NA,TRBV7-9
TGTGCCAGCCGGACTAGCGGTTCCTACGAGCAGTACTTC,CASRTSGSYEQYF,NA,TRBJ2-7,TRBD2,TRBV14
TGCGCCAGCAGCCAAGGTGAGACAGGGGTTAATGAGCAGTTCTTC,CASSQGETGVNEQFF,NA,TRBJ2-1,TRBD1,TRBV4-3
TGTGCCAGCAGCGTAAGTGGGACAGGGCGTACTGAAGCTTTCTTT,CASSVSGTGRTEAFF,NA,TRBJ1-1,TRBD1,TRBV9
TGTGCCAGCAGGTCAGCGGGCGGGGGCCGGACTGAAGCTTTCTTT,CASRSAGGGRTEAFF,NA,TRBJ1-1,NA,TRBV3-1/TRBV3-2
TGTGCCTGGAGTCCCGGGACAGGGGACACTGAAGCTTTCTTT,CAWSPGTGDTEAFF,NA,TRBJ1-1,TRBD1,TRBV30
TGTGCCAGCAGGCGACAGGGGGTAAATGAAGCTTTCTTT,CASRRQGVNEAFF,NA,TRBJ1-1,TRBD1,TRBV2
TGTGCCAGCAGTTTGACAGAGAACACTGAAGCTTTCTTT,CASSLTENTEAFF,NA,TRBJ1-1,NA,TRBV6-5
TGTGCCAGCAGTTTATTGTTGTCTGTAGCCAAAAACATTCAGTACTTC,CASSLLLSVAKNIQYF,few,TRBJ2-4,NA,TRBV28
TGTGCCAGCAGTTCCGACAAGTTTCCCTACGAGCAGTACTTC,CASSSDKFPYEQYF,NA,TRBJ2-7,NA,TRBV6-5